This T cell receptor beta chain was sequenced in a study of T-cell memory formation after mild COVID-19. Across the whole study: Largely, TCR clusters stayed within a single donor.

TCRdb analysed the 5' RACE reads with MiXCR anew, one entry per CDR3 protein. The sample holds more than 250,000 distinct CDR3 sequences, 15% to 20% seen once. This clonotype appeared many times. The antigen is undetermined. General observations from the study: The main location of contracting CD4+ clones was CM and EM, and that of contracting CD8+ clones was EMRA. In pre-infection memory, a portion of responding clones appeared, which suggested that cross-reactive memory joined.

The TCR originated in a young man who had mild COVID-19 (a few samples of this study predate the infection). Cell type and time point are not known. The sample consisted of PBMCs or a T cell subset sorted from them (not recorded which).

Written as DNA, the CDR3 is TGTGCCAGCTCACCACCGGGCACAGATACGCAGTATTTT. Its protein product is CASSPPGTDTQYF. This chain uses TRBV7-9 with TRBJ2-3; D unresolved. This CDR3 is built from 13 residues. V lost 8 bases and J lost 1, with 10 bases in between. Germline assignment: CDR1 SEHNR and CDR2 FQNEAQ (reference sequence). Full variable domain (rest looked up from reference TRBV7-9 and TRBJ2-3): DTGVSQNPRHKITKRGQNVTFRCDPISEHNRLYWYRQTLGQGPEFLTYFQNEAQLEKSRLLSDRFSAERPKGSFSTLEIQRTEQGDSAMYLCASSPPGTDTQYFGPGTRLTVL.